Sequencing of this T cell receptor beta chain was carried out in a study of CD8 T cells in ankylosing spondylitis. Study-level findings and limits: According to the report, clones linked to the disease were significantly enriched in matched synovial fluid samples taken from ankylosing spondylitis patients. Within peripheral blood, clones linked to disease were CD8+ and relatively rare.

In TCRdb, the 5' RACE reads were re-called with MiXCR into one record per CDR3 protein. Among 240,000 or so distinct CDR3 sequences listed, 7.5% to 9% were seen once. This clonotype was detected many times. The antigen remains unidentified. Germline V gives CDR1 SQVTM, CDR2 ANQGSEA. The CDR3 covers 11 residues. Trimming cost V 4 bases and J 10 bases, with 13 bases left between them. The receptor was derived from a male donor with ankylosing spondylitis or in good health (not recorded which). The sequencing input was blood, either unsorted or a sorted T cell fraction (not recorded which). V and J are TRBV29-1 and TRBJ1-1; a weak D match, TRBD1 (6 bases). CDR3 loop: CSVVQGRGAFF. The CDR3 DNA sequence: TGCAGCGTTGTGCAGGGGCGCGGAGCTTTCTTT.